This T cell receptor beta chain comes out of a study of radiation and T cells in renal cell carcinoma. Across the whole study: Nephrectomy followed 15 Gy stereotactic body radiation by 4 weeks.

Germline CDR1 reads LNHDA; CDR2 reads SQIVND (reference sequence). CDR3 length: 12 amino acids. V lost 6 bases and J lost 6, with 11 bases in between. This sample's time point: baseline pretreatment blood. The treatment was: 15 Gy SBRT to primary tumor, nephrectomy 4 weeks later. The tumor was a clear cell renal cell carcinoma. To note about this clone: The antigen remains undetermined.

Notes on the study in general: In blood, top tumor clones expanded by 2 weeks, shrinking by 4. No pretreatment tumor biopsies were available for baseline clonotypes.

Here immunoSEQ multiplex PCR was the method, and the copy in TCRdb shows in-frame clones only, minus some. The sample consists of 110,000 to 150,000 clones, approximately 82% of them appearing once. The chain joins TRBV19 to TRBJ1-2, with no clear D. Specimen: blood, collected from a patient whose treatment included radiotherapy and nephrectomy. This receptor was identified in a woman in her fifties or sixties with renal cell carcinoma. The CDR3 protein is CASRRESNGYTF. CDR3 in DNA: TGTGCCAGTAGACGGGAGAGCAATGGCTACACCTTC.